These T cell receptor beta chains were read from a single sample in a study of blood T cell repertoires in COVID-19. Sequencing was performed with immunoSEQ multiplex PCR; in TCRdb, only in-frame clones are kept and a portion is missing. The data show some 64,000 clones, about two thirds seen once. The sequencing sample was made of peripheral blood. The receptors were sampled from a woman aged 65 to 85 with COVID-19, enrolled during active disease. Each CDR3 is given with its conserved first and last residue. A D gene is named only where the DNA matches it firmly. Clone size is given for some rows only: seen once, a few or many times, or a class if the clone is expanded.

j_call,d_call,v_call,clone_size,cdr3_nt,cdr3_aa
TRBJ2-3,TRBD1,TRBV19,-,TGTGCCAGTACCCAGGGGGTCCCTCCCGATACGCAGTATTTT,CASTQGVPPDTQYF
TRBJ2-3,TRBD2,TRBV2,few,TGTGCCACCTTTAGCGGGGGGGCCTCAGATACGCAGTATTTT,CATFSGGASDTQYF
TRBJ2-1,TRBD2,TRBV7-9,few,TGTGCCAGCAGCTTAGGGCGGGAGGGTGAGCAGTTCTTC,CASSLGREGEQFF
TRBJ1-1,-,TRBV28,-,TGTGCCAGCACTCAGGGGCCCGATTGGACAGCCTCTGAAGCTTTCTTT,CASTQGPDWTASEAFF
TRBJ2-5,-,TRBV10-3,-,TGTGCCATCAGTGGTGGAGGGGGCCAGGAGACCCAGTACTTC,CAISGGGGQETQYF
TRBJ1-2,TRBD1,TRBV19,-,TGTGCCAGTAGTATAGACGGGACAGGCGCCTATGGCTACACCTTC,CASSIDGTGAYGYTF
TRBJ2-1,TRBD1,TRBV7-9,few,TGTGCCAGCAGCTTTCCGGGACAGATCTACAATGAGCAGTTCTTC,CASSFPGQIYNEQFF
TRBJ1-6,-,TRBV15,-,TGTGCCACCAGCAGAGATCGGGGTTCACCCCTCCACTTT,CATSRDRGSPLHF
TRBJ2-1,TRBD2,TRBV12-3/TRBV12-4,once,TGTGCCAGCAGGGGACTACGTTACAATGAGCAGTTCTTC,CASRGLRYNEQFF
TRBJ2-1,TRBD2,TRBV10-3,few,TGTGCCATCAGTGAAGCGGGGTTCTCCTACAATGAGCAGTTCTTC,CAISEAGFSYNEQFF
TRBJ1-2,TRBD1,TRBV5-5,-,TGTGCCAGCAGCCAGGGACAGGGCAACTATGGCTACACCTTC,CASSQGQGNYGYTF
TRBJ1-6,TRBD1,TRBV7-3,few,TGTGCCAGCAGCACGGGACAGTGGAGTAATTCACCCCTCCACTTT,CASSTGQWSNSPLHF
TRBJ1-2,-,TRBV7-8,-,TGTGCCAGCAGCACTTCTTTCTCGATCCTGAACTATGGCTACACCTTC,CASSTSFSILNYGYTF